This entry lists 24 T cell receptor beta chains sequenced from one sample in a study of early T cells in non-severe SARS-CoV-2 infection. TCRdb re-called the 5' RACE reads with MiXCR, one entry per CDR3 protein. This table holds about 39,000 distinct CDR3 sequences, 7.1% found once. Sequencing was done on a sample of whole blood. The receptors were gathered from an adult who was a healthcare worker with PCR-confirmed SARS-CoV-2 infection or an uninfected control (not recorded which).

This chain connects TRBV5-4 to TRBJ2-7, with D possibly TRBD2 on 5 matching bases. V was clipped by 0 bases and J by 5 bases, with 12 bases between them. The CDR3 runs to 14 residues. From germline, CDR1 is SGHNT and CDR2 YYREEE (reference sequence). In DNA, the CDR3 is TGTGCCAGCAGCTTGGACAGAGGGATTGACGAGCAGTACTTC. It yields the protein CASSLDRGIDEQYF.

Many counts were recorded for this clonotype. The chain has TRBV12-3 or TRBV12-4 and TRBJ1-3; D is possibly TRBD1 (5 bases). The CDR3 length is 14 residues. V lost 6 bases to trimming and J lost 2 bases, with 11 bases between them. Here the CDR3 DNA reads TGTGCCAGCAGCCAAACAGGAACTGGAAACACCATATATTTT. It specifies CASSQTGTGNTIYF.

At least ten counts were recorded for this clonotype. The chain uses TRBV7-9 and TRBJ1-1; D may be TRBD1 (6 bases). Germline V lookup: CDR1 SEHNR, CDR2 FQNEAQ (reference sequence). The CDR3 has 13 amino acids. Trimming shortened V by 5 bases and J by 1 base, and 8 bases separated the two germline ends. The CDR3 bases are TGTGCCAGCAGCCGGACAGAGAACACTGAAGCTTTCTTT. Amino acids: CASSRTENTEAFF.

This clonotype was recorded at least ten times. V and J are TRBV25-1 and TRBJ1-4, with 7 bases identical to TRBD1. V lost 4 bases and J lost 4; bases outside the gene matches: 6. The CDR3 runs to 15 residues. CDR1 and CDR2 from the germline V gene are MGHDK and SYGVNS. The CDR3 is CASSASTGNNEKLFF. The CDR3 coding sequence is TGTGCCAGCAGTGCATCGACAGGGAATAATGAAAAACTGTTTTTT.

As for this clonotype: At one of its ends the junction is not consistent with the germline gene, which may arise from a read error. The J gene is TRBJ1-1, the V gene TRBV12-5, with no clear D. This CDR3 has 11 amino acids. Germline V gives CDR1 LGHNT, CDR2 FRNRAP. The CDR3: CASGLKTEAFF. CDR3 sequence (DNA): TGTGCTAGTGGTTTGAAGACTGAAGCTTTCTTT.

V usage is TRBV30 and J usage is TRBJ2-7; the match to TRBD1 covers 7 bases. The CDR3 sequence is 13 residues long. J lost 2 bases, V lost 5 bases, and 6 bases had no gene match. In germline, CDR1 is GTSNPN, CDR2 SVGIG (reference sequence). For the CDR3, the DNA is TGTGCCTGGGGGACAGACCTTCCCTACGAGCAGTACTTC. This translates into CAWGTDLPYEQYF.

The table lists this clonotype with a few counts. This chain uses TRBV19 with TRBJ1-5; D not resolved. The germline V gene has CDR1 LNHDA and CDR2 SQIVND (reference sequence). Trimming took off 5 bases at V and 0 bases at J, with 14 bases between the two ends. The CDR3 length is 16 residues. Here the CDR3 DNA reads TGTGCCAGTAGTCTAGCAGCGGCATCTAGCAATCAGCCCCAGCATTTT. Its protein product is CASSLAAASSNQPQHF.

The sample holds many counts of this clonotype. This rearrangement joins TRBV11-2 to TRBJ2-7; D not resolved. V lost 5 bases and J lost 7, with 12 bases in between. CDR1 and CDR2 from the germline V gene are SGHAT and FQNNGV. The CDR3 covers 12 residues. CDR3 residues: CASSPISEEQYF. The CDR3 DNA reads as TGTGCCAGCAGCCCCATCTCGGAAGAGCAGTACTTC.

Ten or more counts support this clonotype. The rearrangement joins TRBV4-1 to TRBJ1-5; D not resolved. Per germline, CDR1 MGHRA and CDR2 YSYEKL. The V end lost 0 bases, the J end lost 6 bases, and 15 bases lay between the germline ends. The CDR3 is 16 residues long. This chain's CDR3 is CASSQDSGYRRQPQHF. In nucleotides, the CDR3 is TGCGCCAGCAGCCAAGATAGCGGGTACCGGCGTCAGCCCCAGCATTTT.

This clonotype was detected many times. The chain joins TRBV7-6 to TRBJ2-2; tentatively, D is TRBD1 or TRBD2 (5 bases each). The CDR3 contains 15 residues. Trimming left V 2 bases short and J 3 bases short, with 10 bases between. The germline gives CDR1 SGHVS, CDR2 FNYEAQ. The CDR3, as DNA: TGTGCCAGCAGCTTATGGGACCCCGACACCGGGGAGCTGTTTTTT. Protein product: CASSLWDPDTGELFF.

Ten or more counts support this clonotype. In DNA, the CDR3 is TGCGCCAGCAGTCTGAACAGGGTTGAGACCCAGTACTTC. Amino acids: CASSLNRVETQYF. The chain is built from TRBV5-1 and TRBJ2-5; D perhaps matches TRBD1 (6 bases). Germline loops: CDR1 SGHRS, CDR2 YFSETQ. V was clipped by 5 bases and J by 5 bases, with 13 bases between them. The CDR3 runs to 13 residues.

This clonotype has a count of ten or more. The V gene is TRBV27, the J gene TRBJ2-7, with 10 positions matching TRBD1. Germline assignment: CDR1 MNHEY and CDR2 SMNVEV (reference sequence). The CDR3 is 16 amino acids. V lost 5 bases to trimming and J lost 0 bases; unmatched junction nucleotides: 7. The CDR3 loop is CASSPGTGDNSYEQYF. The CDR3 nucleotides read TGTGCCAGCAGTCCGGGGACAGGGGACAACTCCTACGAGCAGTACTTC.

DNA of the CDR3: TGTGCCAGCAGGAACAGCGGGGCTCTTGGTACGCAGTATTTT. As protein: CASRNSGALGTQYF. The V gene is TRBV7-2, the J gene TRBJ2-3; 7 positions match TRBD2. Unmatched junction bases numbered 11, after V lost 6 bases and J lost 8 bases. Germline V gene lookup returns CDR1 SGHTA and CDR2 FQGNSA. This CDR3 is built from 14 residues.

This clonotype occurred many times. The rearrangement uses TRBV7-2 and TRBJ1-3; D is ambiguous. CDR1 is SGHTA and CDR2 is FQGNSA in the germline V gene. The CDR3 is 14 amino acids. V dropped 5 bases and J dropped 0 bases, with 8 bases sitting between them. The CDR3 sequence: CASSPSVSGNTIYF. The DNA for the CDR3 is TGTGCCAGCAGCCCTTCGGTCTCTGGAAACACCATATATTTT.

This clonotype was counted only a few times. The chain employs TRBV5-4 and TRBJ2-3; the match to TRBD1 covers 7 bases. This CDR3 is 14 amino acids long. Trimming removed 3 bases from V and 4 bases from J; junction bases left unmatched: 5. Germline V lookup: CDR1 SGHNT, CDR2 YYREEE (reference sequence). CDR3 protein: CASSSTGYADTQYF. The CDR3 DNA reads as TGTGCCAGCAGCTCGACAGGGTATGCAGATACGCAGTATTTT.

The gene calls are TRBV5-1 and TRBJ2-5; possible D gene TRBD1, 6 bases. Germline V gene data show CDR1 as SGHRS and CDR2 as YFSETQ. Trimming removed 1 base at V and 5 bases at J, with 6 bases between. The CDR3 has 12 residues. CDR3 bases: TGCGCCAGCAGCTTGACAGGGGAGACCCAGTACTTC. Protein sequence: CASSLTGETQYF.

This clonotype was picked up a small number of times. This rearrangement joins TRBV4-3 to TRBJ1-4; unclear D gene. The length of the CDR3 is 15 residues. Germline V lookup: CDR1 LGHNA, CDR2 YSLEER. V was clipped by 0 bases and J by 8 bases, with 13 bases between them. The CDR3 DNA sequence: TGCGCCAGCAGCCAAGATGTTCTCTCATCGGAAAAACTGTTTTTT. Its translation: CASSQDVLSSEKLFF.

The rearrangement uses TRBV11-2 and TRBJ2-1; TRBD1 agrees at 8 bases. CDR3 size: 14 residues. J gave up 9 bases and V 7 bases, and 11 bases lay outside the gene matches. Germline V lookup: CDR1 SGHAT, CDR2 FQNNGV. The CDR3 bases are TGTGCCAGCACACAAATCAGGGGGCTGGGTGAGCAGTTCTTC. Translating gives CASTQIRGLGEQFF.

This clonotype showed up just a few times. The chain carries TRBV11-2 and TRBJ2-4; 10 bases fit TRBD2. With V trimmed by 5 bases and J by 10 bases, 8 bases remained unmatched. In germline, CDR1 is SGHAT, CDR2 FQNNGV. The CDR3 is 14 amino acids. The DNA of the CDR3 is TGTGCCAGCAGCGGCCAGTCTAGCGGGGGTATTCAGTACTTC. Translated, it gives CASSGQSSGGIQYF.

This clonotype was found a few times. The V call is TRBV6-6, the J call TRBJ2-7, with TRBD1 matching over 10 bases. The ends lost 3 bases at V and 4 bases at J; junction bases unmatched: 6. The CDR3 covers 15 residues. Germline CDR1 reads MNHNY; CDR2 reads SVGAGI (reference sequence). The DNA for the CDR3 is TGTGCCAGCAGTTATCGGGACAGGGGAATATACGAGCAGTACTTC. It yields the protein CASSYRDRGIYEQYF.

This clonotype appeared a few times. The V gene is TRBV12-5, the J gene TRBJ2-2, with a possible D match to TRBD2 (6 bases). Germline loops: CDR1 LGHNT, CDR2 FRNRAP. V dropped 0 bases and J dropped 4 bases, with 9 bases sitting between them. This CDR3 has 15 amino acids. CDR3 in amino acids: CASGLVTAGTGELFF. The CDR3 coding sequence is TGTGCTAGTGGTTTGGTTACAGCGGGCACCGGGGAGCTGTTTTTT.

The sample holds a few counts of this clonotype. The chain is built from TRBV19 and TRBJ1-6; D is perhaps TRBD1 (6 bases). The CDR3 is made up of 16 amino acids. Germline CDR1 LNHDA, CDR2 SQIVND (reference sequence). The V end was cut by 7 bases, the J end by 7 bases, with 20 bases between. The CDR3 DNA follows: TGTGCCAGTACCCCCAGCCAGGGGCAAAGGAATTCACCCCTCCACTTT. Translating it yields CASTPSQGQRNSPLHF.

A single count supports this clonotype. This chain uses TRBV6-2 or TRBV6-3 with TRBJ2-3; D might be TRBD1 or TRBD2, each matching 5 bases. V lost 10 bases to trimming and J lost 0 bases, with 14 bases between them. CDR3 length equals 14 residues. Germline loops: CDR1 MNHEY, CDR2 SVGEGT. CDR3 DNA sequence: TGTGCCATCACCGATTGGGACAGCACAGATACGCAGTATTTT. Translation: CAITDWDSTDTQYF.

This chain uses TRBV2 with TRBJ2-3; possibly TRBD2 for D (6 bases). The CDR3 extends over 13 amino acids. Trimming took off 7 bases at V and 1 base at J, with 9 bases between the two ends. Germline-derived CDR1 and CDR2 are SNHLY and FYNNEI. The CDR3 coding sequence is TGTGCCAGCAAGGCGGGGCGCACAGATACGCAGTATTTT. This gives the protein CASKAGRTDTQYF.